This T cell receptor beta chain was captured in a study of blood T cell repertoires in COVID-19. Looking at the study overall: The United States, Italy and Spain were the sources of the acute and convalescent COVID-19 samples.

In the study's own analysis: Amplifying reference gene primers gave estimates of nucleated cell counts. Method: immunoSEQ multiplex PCR; TCRdb's copy keeps in-frame clones and lacks some. D and trimming were read from the DNA, whereas the V and J calls and clone size are those reported in that table. The sample includes more than 150,000 clones, more than 70% of them seen just once. In germline, CDR1 is SGHNT, CDR2 YENEEA. The V and J ends lost 5 bases and 1 base respectively, with 12 bases between them. The CDR3 is made up of 16 amino acids. This clone was picked up a small number of times. The sequence came from a woman older than 75 with active or convalescent COVID-19. Sequenced material: peripheral blood. The rearrangement links TRBV11-3 to TRBJ2-6; D perhaps matches TRBD2 (5 bases). CDR3: CASSTESGSGANVLTF. Written as DNA, the CDR3 is TGTGCCAGCAGCACAGAGTCGGGGTCTGGGGCCAACGTCCTGACTTTC.